A selection of T cell receptor beta chains follows, all from one sample in a study of response to subunit inactivated influenza vaccine. TCRdb ran MiXCR on the RT-PCR reads and lists one entry per CDR3 protein. The sample has under 950,000 distinct CDR3 sequences, about 20% seen once. The sequenced sample was PBMCs from blood, obtained less than 6 days after vaccination. The source is a man aged 45-60 years who received an inactivated influenza vaccine. CDR3s include the opening cysteine and the closing phenylalanine or tryptophan. Each record gives: J gene, D gene, V gene, CDR3 length, clone size, CDR3 DNA, CDR3 protein. The D gene is left open where the match is weak. Only some rows state a clone size, as once, few, many or a class for expanded clones.

J gene: TRBJ2-1
D gene: NA
V gene: TRBV12-3/TRBV12-4
CDR3 length: 13
clone size: few
CDR3 DNA: TGTGCCAGCAGTTTAACGGGGGCCGGTGAGCAGTTCTTC
CDR3 protein: CASSLTGAGEQFF

J gene: TRBJ2-1
D gene: NA
V gene: TRBV24-1
CDR3 length: 14
clone size: once
CDR3 DNA: TGTGCCACCTGGGCCTCGAGCTCCTACAATGAGCAGTTCTTC
CDR3 protein: CATWASSSYNEQFF

J gene: TRBJ2-5
D gene: NA
V gene: TRBV20-1
CDR3 length: 14
clone size: NA
CDR3 DNA: TGCAGTGCTCCCGAAGGGGGTTCCCAGGGGACCCAGTACTTC
CDR3 protein: CSAPEGGSQGTQYF

J gene: TRBJ2-5
D gene: TRBD2
V gene: TRBV4-1
CDR3 length: 17
clone size: few
CDR3 DNA: TGCGCCAGCAGCCAGGGGACTAGCGGGAGTGGCAGCGAGACCCAGTACTTC
CDR3 protein: CASSQGTSGSGSETQYF

J gene: TRBJ2-7
D gene: NA
V gene: TRBV29-1
CDR3 length: 14
clone size: NA
CDR3 DNA: TGCAGCGTCCGGGGGATGTGGGACGGGAGCGAGCAGTACTTC
CDR3 protein: CSVRGMWDGSEQYF

J gene: TRBJ2-2
D gene: NA
V gene: TRBV7-9
CDR3 length: 13
clone size: NA
CDR3 DNA: TGTGCCAGCAACCCGGCAGGGACCGGGGAGCTGTTTTTT
CDR3 protein: CASNPAGTGELFF

J gene: TRBJ2-5
D gene: NA
V gene: TRBV6-2/TRBV6-3
CDR3 length: 13
clone size: few
CDR3 DNA: TGTGCCAGCAGTCCGACTAAGGCGGAGACCCAGTACTTC
CDR3 protein: CASSPTKAETQYF

J gene: TRBJ2-4
D gene: NA
V gene: TRBV7-2
CDR3 length: 16
clone size: NA
CDR3 DNA: TGTGCCAGCAGCTTAGGCCCCCGGGGGGCCAAAAACATTCAGTACTTC
CDR3 protein: CASSLGPRGAKNIQYF

J gene: TRBJ1-2
D gene: NA
V gene: TRBV10-1
CDR3 length: 15
clone size: NA
CDR3 DNA: TGCGCCAGCAGTGAGTTTCGCAGTTGGAACTATGGCTACACCTTC
CDR3 protein: CASSEFRSWNYGYTF

J gene: TRBJ2-7
D gene: NA
V gene: TRBV28
CDR3 length: 14
clone size: NA
CDR3 DNA: TGTGCCAGCAGGCCCAGCGGCCCCGTAGACGAGCAGTACTTC
CDR3 protein: CASRPSGPVDEQYF

J gene: TRBJ2-5
D gene: NA
V gene: TRBV6-5
CDR3 length: 14
clone size: many
CDR3 DNA: TGTGCCAGCAGTTACTTTGCAGGCCAAGAGACCCAGTACTTC
CDR3 protein: CASSYFAGQETQYF

J gene: TRBJ2-3
D gene: TRBD2
V gene: TRBV20-1
CDR3 length: 15
clone size: NA
CDR3 DNA: TGCAGTGCTCCCCGGACTAGCGGTGGCACAGATACGCAGTATTTT
CDR3 protein: CSAPRTSGGTDTQYF

J gene: TRBJ2-5
D gene: NA
V gene: TRBV20-1
CDR3 length: 13
clone size: few
CDR3 DNA: TGCAGTTTCAAGCGGGCGCTAGGAGAGACCCAGTACTTC
CDR3 protein: CSFKRALGETQYF

J gene: TRBJ2-1
D gene: NA
V gene: TRBV5-5
CDR3 length: 13
clone size: NA
CDR3 DNA: TGTGCCAGCAGCCGCAAGGGCAACAATGAGCAGTTCTTC
CDR3 protein: CASSRKGNNEQFF

J gene: TRBJ1-5
D gene: NA
V gene: TRBV6-2/TRBV6-3
CDR3 length: 17
clone size: many
CDR3 DNA: TGTGCCAGCAGCCCTACCACCGGCAGGGTGAGCAATCAGCCCCAGCATTTT
CDR3 protein: CASSPTTGRVSNQPQHF

J gene: TRBJ2-7
D gene: TRBD2
V gene: TRBV6-5
CDR3 length: 18
clone size: few
CDR3 DNA: TGTGCCAGCAGTTACGGAGCGGGAGGGTCGGCCGGTTCCTACGAGCAGTACTTC
CDR3 protein: CASSYGAGGSAGSYEQYF

J gene: TRBJ1-2
D gene: NA
V gene: TRBV28
CDR3 length: 15
clone size: many
CDR3 DNA: TGTGCCAGCAGTTTAGTTGCGGCAGGCTCAAAAGGCTACACCTTC
CDR3 protein: CASSLVAAGSKGYTF

J gene: TRBJ2-7
D gene: NA
V gene: TRBV20-1
CDR3 length: 13
clone size: NA
CDR3 DNA: TGCAGTGCTAGAGATTTGGACAGCTACGAGCAGTACTTC
CDR3 protein: CSARDLDSYEQYF

J gene: TRBJ1-2
D gene: NA
V gene: TRBV12-3/TRBV12-4
CDR3 length: 14
clone size: few
CDR3 DNA: TGTGCCAGCAGTCCCCTCGGGGGGGGACGTGGCTACACCTTC
CDR3 protein: CASSPLGGGRGYTF

J gene: TRBJ2-7
D gene: TRBD2
V gene: TRBV7-3
CDR3 length: 14
clone size: NA
CDR3 DNA: TGTGCCAGCAGCTTAGGGGAGGGCCCGTACGAGCAGTACTTC
CDR3 protein: CASSLGEGPYEQYF

J gene: TRBJ2-3
D gene: TRBD2
V gene: TRBV7-9
CDR3 length: 17
clone size: few
CDR3 DNA: TGTGCCAGCAGCTTTCGAATCAGCGGGACTAGCACAGATACGCAGTATTTT
CDR3 protein: CASSFRISGTSTDTQYF

J gene: TRBJ2-2
D gene: TRBD1
V gene: TRBV29-1
CDR3 length: 14
clone size: few
CDR3 DNA: TGCAGCGCTATGGGACAGGGGGCTACCGGGGAGCTGTTTTTT
CDR3 protein: CSAMGQGATGELFF

J gene: TRBJ1-5
D gene: NA
V gene: TRBV30
CDR3 length: 12
clone size: few
CDR3 DNA: TGTGCCTGGAGTAAAGGATTTCAGCCCCAGCATTTT
CDR3 protein: CAWSKGFQPQHF

J gene: TRBJ1-1
D gene: NA
V gene: TRBV28
CDR3 length: 13
clone size: NA
CDR3 DNA: TGTGCCAGCAGACGTGGGTATAACACTGAAGCTTTCTTT
CDR3 protein: CASRRGYNTEAFF

J gene: TRBJ2-7
D gene: NA
V gene: TRBV4-1
CDR3 length: 15
clone size: NA
CDR3 DNA: TGCGCCAGCAGCCAAGATTTAACTGCCTCCTACGAGCAGTACTTC
CDR3 protein: CASSQDLTASYEQYF

J gene: TRBJ1-2
D gene: NA
V gene: TRBV20-1
CDR3 length: 14
clone size: NA
CDR3 DNA: TGCAGTGCTAGAGGGGACCGGGCCGGCTATGGCTACACCTTC
CDR3 protein: CSARGDRAGYGYTF

J gene: TRBJ2-4
D gene: NA
V gene: TRBV2
CDR3 length: 18
clone size: NA
CDR3 DNA: TGTGCCAGCAGTTACCGTAGGACAGTATTGATGACCAAAAACATTCAGTACTTC
CDR3 protein: CASSYRRTVLMTKNIQYF

J gene: TRBJ1-5
D gene: NA
V gene: TRBV10-3
CDR3 length: 15
clone size: few
CDR3 DNA: TGTGCCATCAGTGCACAGGCCCGCGGCAATCAGCCCCAGCATTTT
CDR3 protein: CAISAQARGNQPQHF

J gene: TRBJ2-7
D gene: NA
V gene: TRBV28
CDR3 length: 15
clone size: NA
CDR3 DNA: TGTGCCAGCATACCCTCTTTAATGGGGTCCTACGAGCAGTACTTC
CDR3 protein: CASIPSLMGSYEQYF

J gene: TRBJ1-5
D gene: TRBD1
V gene: TRBV19
CDR3 length: 14
clone size: NA
CDR3 DNA: TGTGCCAGTACCCTCGGACAGGGGGTCCGGCCCCAGCATTTT
CDR3 protein: CASTLGQGVRPQHF

J gene: TRBJ2-1
D gene: NA
V gene: TRBV7-2
CDR3 length: 15
clone size: NA
CDR3 DNA: TGTGCCAGCAGCCCAGTAGCATATTCCTACAATGAGCAGTTCTTC
CDR3 protein: CASSPVAYSYNEQFF

J gene: TRBJ1-6
D gene: NA
V gene: TRBV27
CDR3 length: 16
clone size: NA
CDR3 DNA: TGTGCCAGCAGTTTAGGACTCCGGGACGGATATTCACCCCTCCACTTT
CDR3 protein: CASSLGLRDGYSPLHF

J gene: TRBJ2-1
D gene: NA
V gene: TRBV7-2
CDR3 length: 15
clone size: NA
CDR3 DNA: TGTGCCAGCAGCTTAGGTGTCCGGGACTACAATGAGCAGTTCTTC
CDR3 protein: CASSLGVRDYNEQFF

J gene: TRBJ2-1
D gene: NA
V gene: TRBV30
CDR3 length: 12
clone size: NA
CDR3 DNA: TGTGCCTGGAGTGCCAGCGGGGACATAAAGTTCTTC
CDR3 protein: CAWSASGDIKFF

J gene: TRBJ2-1
D gene: NA
V gene: TRBV2
CDR3 length: 11
clone size: once
CDR3 DNA: TGTGCCAGCACCGAGAACAATGAGCAGTTCTTC
CDR3 protein: CASTENNEQFF

J gene: TRBJ2-7
D gene: TRBD1
V gene: TRBV28
CDR3 length: 15
clone size: many
CDR3 DNA: TGTGCCAGCAGTTTTGGACAGGGGAGCTCCTACGAGCAGTACTTC
CDR3 protein: CASSFGQGSSYEQYF

J gene: TRBJ1-2
D gene: TRBD1
V gene: TRBV4-3
CDR3 length: 15
clone size: many
CDR3 DNA: TGCGCCAGCAGCCAAGGGGGAAAGGGGGCCTATGGCTACACCTTC
CDR3 protein: CASSQGGKGAYGYTF

J gene: TRBJ1-1
D gene: TRBD1
V gene: TRBV7-3
CDR3 length: 16
clone size: NA
CDR3 DNA: TGTGCCAGCAGCCCGTGGACAGGAGCCATGAACACTGAAGCTTTCTTT
CDR3 protein: CASSPWTGAMNTEAFF

J gene: TRBJ2-2
D gene: TRBD1
V gene: TRBV24-1
CDR3 length: 13
clone size: few
CDR3 DNA: TGTGCCACCAGCGGGACAGTCACCGGGGAGCTGTTTTTT
CDR3 protein: CATSGTVTGELFF

J gene: TRBJ1-4
D gene: NA
V gene: TRBV12-3/TRBV12-4
CDR3 length: 11
clone size: NA
CDR3 DNA: TGTGCCAGCGGAGAAGGTGAAAAACTGTTTTTT
CDR3 protein: CASGEGEKLFF

J gene: TRBJ2-1
D gene: TRBD2
V gene: TRBV5-1
CDR3 length: 15
clone size: NA
CDR3 DNA: TGCGCCAGCAGTTTTGCGGGAGAGGCCTACAATGAGCAGTTCTTC
CDR3 protein: CASSFAGEAYNEQFF

J gene: TRBJ2-7
D gene: NA
V gene: TRBV20-1
CDR3 length: 14
clone size: NA
CDR3 DNA: TGCAGTGCTAGAGATTTGGCAGATTACTACGAGCAGTACTTC
CDR3 protein: CSARDLADYYEQYF

J gene: TRBJ2-3
D gene: NA
V gene: TRBV12-3/TRBV12-4
CDR3 length: 13
clone size: NA
CDR3 DNA: TGTGCCAGCAGCCCCAGGAGTGTAGATACGCAGTATTTT
CDR3 protein: CASSPRSVDTQYF

J gene: TRBJ2-5
D gene: NA
V gene: TRBV20-1
CDR3 length: 14
clone size: few
CDR3 DNA: TGCAGTGCTAGACAGGGTACCTTTTTTGAGACCCAGTACTTC
CDR3 protein: CSARQGTFFETQYF

J gene: TRBJ1-5
D gene: NA
V gene: TRBV24-1
CDR3 length: 11
clone size: few
CDR3 DNA: TGTGCCACCAGTGATTTTTGGGGGCTACATTTT
CDR3 protein: CATSDFWGLHF

J gene: TRBJ2-3
D gene: NA
V gene: TRBV2
CDR3 length: 14
clone size: NA
CDR3 DNA: TGTGCCAGCAGTGATTGGGGAGGCACAGATACGCAGTATTTT
CDR3 protein: CASSDWGGTDTQYF

J gene: TRBJ1-4
D gene: TRBD1
V gene: TRBV5-5
CDR3 length: 16
clone size: few
CDR3 DNA: TGTGCCAGCAGCTCCAGGGGGCGATCGGCTAATGAAAAACTGTTTTTT
CDR3 protein: CASSSRGRSANEKLFF

J gene: TRBJ2-5
D gene: TRBD1
V gene: TRBV5-1
CDR3 length: 14
clone size: NA
CDR3 DNA: TGCGCCAGCAGCAAGGGACAGACTCCCGAGACCCAGTACTTC
CDR3 protein: CASSKGQTPETQYF

J gene: TRBJ2-7
D gene: NA
V gene: TRBV20-1
CDR3 length: 14
clone size: NA
CDR3 DNA: TGCAGTGCTAGACCCGGACTATCAGCCTACGAGCAGTACTTC
CDR3 protein: CSARPGLSAYEQYF

J gene: TRBJ2-2
D gene: NA
V gene: TRBV7-2
CDR3 length: 14
clone size: many
CDR3 DNA: TGCGCCAGCAGCTTGGCCGGGAACACCGGGGAGCTGTTTTTT
CDR3 protein: CASSLAGNTGELFF

J gene: TRBJ2-1
D gene: TRBD1
V gene: TRBV29-1
CDR3 length: 15
clone size: NA
CDR3 DNA: TGCAGCGTTGTCCGGGACAGTATCTTTTACAATGAGCAGTTCTTC
CDR3 protein: CSVVRDSIFYNEQFF

J gene: TRBJ2-7
D gene: TRBD1
V gene: TRBV28
CDR3 length: 15
clone size: NA
CDR3 DNA: TGTGCCAGCAGTGAGGACAGGGGGTTCCCCTACGAGCAGTACTTC
CDR3 protein: CASSEDRGFPYEQYF